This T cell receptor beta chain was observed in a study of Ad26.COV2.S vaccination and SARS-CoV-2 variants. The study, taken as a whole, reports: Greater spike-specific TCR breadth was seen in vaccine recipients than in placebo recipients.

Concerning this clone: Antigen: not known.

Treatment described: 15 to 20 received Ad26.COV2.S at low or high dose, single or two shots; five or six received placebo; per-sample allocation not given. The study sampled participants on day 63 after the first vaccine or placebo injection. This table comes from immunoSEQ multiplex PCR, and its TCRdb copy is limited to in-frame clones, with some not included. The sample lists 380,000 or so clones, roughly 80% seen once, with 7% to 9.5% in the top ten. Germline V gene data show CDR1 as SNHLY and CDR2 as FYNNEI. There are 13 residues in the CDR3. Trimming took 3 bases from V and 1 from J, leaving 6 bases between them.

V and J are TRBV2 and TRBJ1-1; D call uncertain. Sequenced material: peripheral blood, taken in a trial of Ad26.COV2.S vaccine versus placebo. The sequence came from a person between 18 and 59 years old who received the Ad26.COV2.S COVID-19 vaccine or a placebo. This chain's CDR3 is CASSDARNTEAFF. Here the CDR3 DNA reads TGTGCCAGCAGTGATGCGCGGAACACTGAAGCTTTCTTT.